This T cell receptor (beta chain) emerged from a study of radiotherapy plus CTLA-4 blockade in lung cancer. Study at large: Objective responses were documented in under 20% of patients, with disease control in about 28%. Study-wide results and caveats: Dynamics of early blood T cell clones, together with interferon-beta, were reportedly the best predictors of response. Tumor-derived TCR clones expanded in blood after radiotherapy plus ipilimumab.

Assay used: immunoSEQ multiplex PCR; TCRdb lists only in-frame clones, some missing. Altogether around 42,000 clones are present, roughly 60% being singletons, with the ten largest covering roughly 18%. Focal radiation and CTLA-4 blockade (ipilimumab) were tested in chemo-refractory metastatic non-small-cell lung cancer patients. The germline V gene encodes CDR1 MNHEY and CDR2 SVGAGI. Between the trimmed V and J ends, which lost 7 bases and 10 bases, there was a span of 13 bases. The CDR3 extends over 11 amino acids. Of note for this clone: Its specificity is not known.

The chain links TRBV6-5 to TRBJ1-1, with a weak D call TRBD1 (6 bases). This clonotype was obtained from a human donor with non-small cell lung cancer who had a partial response to radiotherapy plus ipilimumab. Sample: peripheral blood, taken from a patient treated with radiotherapy plus ipilimumab. CDR3 residues: CASTLQGRAFF. CDR3 DNA: TGTGCCAGCACCTTACAGGGCCGAGCTTTCTTT.